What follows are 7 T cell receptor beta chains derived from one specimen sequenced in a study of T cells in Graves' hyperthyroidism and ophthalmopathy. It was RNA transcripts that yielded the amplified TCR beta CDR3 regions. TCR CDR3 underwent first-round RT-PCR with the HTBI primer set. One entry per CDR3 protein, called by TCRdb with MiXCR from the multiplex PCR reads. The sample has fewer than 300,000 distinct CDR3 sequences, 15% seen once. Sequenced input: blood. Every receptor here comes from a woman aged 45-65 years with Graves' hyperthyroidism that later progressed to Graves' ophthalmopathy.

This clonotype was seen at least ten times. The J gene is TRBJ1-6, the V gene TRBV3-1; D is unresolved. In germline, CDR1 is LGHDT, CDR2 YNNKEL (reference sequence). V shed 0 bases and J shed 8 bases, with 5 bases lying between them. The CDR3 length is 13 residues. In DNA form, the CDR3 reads TGTGCCAGCAGCCAAGAGAGGTATTCACCCCTCCACTTT. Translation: CASSQERYSPLHF. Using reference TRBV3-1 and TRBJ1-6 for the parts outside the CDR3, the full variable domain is DTAVSQTPKYLVTQMGNDKSIKCEQNLGHDTMYWYKQDSKKFLKIMFSYNNKELIINETVPNRFSPKSPDKAHLNLHINSLELGDSAVYFCASSQERYSPLHFGNGTRLTVT.

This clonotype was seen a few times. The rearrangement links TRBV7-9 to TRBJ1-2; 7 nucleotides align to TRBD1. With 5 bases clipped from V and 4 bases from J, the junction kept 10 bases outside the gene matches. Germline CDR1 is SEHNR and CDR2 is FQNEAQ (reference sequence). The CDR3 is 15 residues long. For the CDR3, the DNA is TGTGCCAGCAGCCCACCGGGGGACAGACTCTATGGCTACACCTTC. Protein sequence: CASSPPGDRLYGYTF.

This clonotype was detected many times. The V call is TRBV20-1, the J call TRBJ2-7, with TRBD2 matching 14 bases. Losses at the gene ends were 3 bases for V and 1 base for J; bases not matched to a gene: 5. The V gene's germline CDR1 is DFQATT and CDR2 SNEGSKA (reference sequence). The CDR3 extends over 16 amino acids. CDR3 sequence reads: CSASGTSGRVSYEQYF. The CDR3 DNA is TGCAGTGCTAGTGGGACTAGCGGGAGAGTATCCTACGAGCAGTACTTC.

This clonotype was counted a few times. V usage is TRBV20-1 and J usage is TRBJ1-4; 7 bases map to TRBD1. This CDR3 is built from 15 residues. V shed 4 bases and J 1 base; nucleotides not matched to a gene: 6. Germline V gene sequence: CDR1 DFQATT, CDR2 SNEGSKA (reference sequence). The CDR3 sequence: CSAIRTGQTNEKLFF. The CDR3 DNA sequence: TGCAGTGCTATAAGGACAGGCCAAACTAATGAAAAACTGTTTTTT.

CDR3 loop: CAWSVLTSGTIFF. The CDR3, as DNA: TGTGCCTGGAGTGTACTAACGAGCGGGACAATTTTCTTC. The chain couples TRBV30 to TRBJ2-1, with a weak D call TRBD2 (7 bases). This CDR3 is built from 13 residues. V shed 0 bases and J shed 16 bases, with 19 bases lying between them. Germline values: CDR1 GTSNPN, CDR2 SVGIG (reference sequence).

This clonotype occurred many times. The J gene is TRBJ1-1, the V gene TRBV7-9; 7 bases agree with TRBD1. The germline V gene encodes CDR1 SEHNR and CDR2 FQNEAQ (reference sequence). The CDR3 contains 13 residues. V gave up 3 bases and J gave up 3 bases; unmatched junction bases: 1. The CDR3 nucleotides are TGTGCCAGCAGCTTTGGGACAGACACTGAAGCTTTCTTT. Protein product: CASSFGTDTEAFF.

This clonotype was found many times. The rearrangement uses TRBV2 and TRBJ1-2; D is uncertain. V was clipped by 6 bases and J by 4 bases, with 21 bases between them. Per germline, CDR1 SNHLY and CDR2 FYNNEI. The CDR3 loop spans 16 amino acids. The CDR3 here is CASSKTLLAAIYGYTF. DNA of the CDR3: TGTGCCAGCAGCAAAACCCTTCTTGCGGCGATCTATGGCTACACCTTC. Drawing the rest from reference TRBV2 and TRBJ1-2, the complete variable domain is EPEVTQTPSHQVTQMGQEVILRCVPISNHLYFYWYRQILGQKVEFLVSFYNNEISEKSEIFDDQFSVERPDGSNFTLKIRSTKLEDSAMYFCASSKTLLAAIYGYTFGSGTRLTVV.